This entry describes one TCR beta chain. Antigen specificity is unknown. The read finishes 3 residues shy of the CDR3 end, and the germline J gene is used to complete it. CVID subjects had received replacement immunoglobulin for at least one year. This specimen comes from a study of T cell clonality in common variable immunodeficiency. Overall study results and limits: Common variable immunodeficiency TCR beta sequences reportedly had fewer deletions and N-nucleotide insertions.

The data were produced by immunoSEQ multiplex PCR, yet TCRdb's version contains in-frame clones alone and is incomplete. Recorded here are some 1,700 clones, none singletons. CDR3 length: 13 residues. Trimming removed 2 bases at V and 6 bases at J, with 9 bases between. Germline V gives CDR1 SGHRS, CDR2 YFSETQ. J is TRBJ2-1 and V is TRBV5-1; unclear D gene. The clonotype comes from a human donor with common variable immunodeficiency. Sequencing input: peripheral blood mononuclear cells. CDR3 residues: CASSFPGSNEQFF. Partial CDR3 DNA: TGCGCCAGCAGCTTCCCAGGTTCCAATGAG.